The rows below give T cell receptor beta chains drawn from one sample of a study of blood T cell repertoires in COVID-19. Sequencing used immunoSEQ multiplex PCR; TCRdb keeps in-frame clones, though not all of them. Of about 400,000 clones listed, around 90% are singletons. Source material: peripheral blood. These receptor sequences come from a human donor in a cohort sampled during active COVID-19. Both conserved end residues are part of each CDR3. A D gene is named only where the DNA matches it firmly. Clone sizes are given selectively: once, few, many, or a class where the clone is expanded.

abundance: few
j_gene: TRBJ1-5
v_gene: TRBV28
d_gene: TRBD1
CDR3nt: TGTGCCAGCGAGACAGGGGCGGTAGGGCCCCAGCATTTT
CDR3aa: CASETGAVGPQHF

abundance: .
j_gene: TRBJ1-2
v_gene: TRBV19
d_gene: .
CDR3nt: TGTGCCAGTAGTATACGCCGGGACTATGGCTACACCTTC
CDR3aa: CASSIRRDYGYTF

abundance: .
j_gene: TRBJ2-1
v_gene: TRBV11-2
d_gene: TRBD2
CDR3nt: TGTGCCAGCAGCCCCCAGGGACTAGCGGGCTACTCCTACAATGAGCAGTTCTTC
CDR3aa: CASSPQGLAGYSYNEQFF

abundance: .
j_gene: TRBJ1-3
v_gene: TRBV5-6
d_gene: .
CDR3nt: TGTGCCAGCAGCTGGGGGGTAGGGAACACCATATATTTT
CDR3aa: CASSWGVGNTIYF

abundance: .
j_gene: TRBJ2-5
v_gene: TRBV29-1
d_gene: TRBD1
CDR3nt: TGCAGCGTTGAATGGGGACAGGTTATAGAGACCCAGTACTTC
CDR3aa: CSVEWGQVIETQYF

abundance: few
j_gene: TRBJ1-1
v_gene: TRBV2
d_gene: .
CDR3nt: TGTGCCAGCAGTGATTATCTCGACAGAAACACTGAAGCTTTCTTT
CDR3aa: CASSDYLDRNTEAFF

abundance: few
j_gene: TRBJ2-7
v_gene: TRBV4-2
d_gene: .
CDR3nt: TGTGCCAGCAGCCAAGGTCTCGGGGACGAGCAGTACTTC
CDR3aa: CASSQGLGDEQYF

abundance: .
j_gene: TRBJ2-1
v_gene: TRBV7-2
d_gene: TRBD2
CDR3nt: TGTGCCAGCAGCCTGACTAGCGGGCCCTACAATGAGCAGTTCTTC
CDR3aa: CASSLTSGPYNEQFF

abundance: .
j_gene: TRBJ2-3
v_gene: TRBV6-5
d_gene: TRBD2
CDR3nt: TGTGCCAGCGCCCTAGCGGGGGGGCCAGGAGATACGCAGTATTTT
CDR3aa: CASALAGGPGDTQYF

abundance: once
j_gene: TRBJ2-5
v_gene: TRBV21-1
d_gene: .
CDR3nt: TGTGCCAGCAGCAAAGAGGCGCGGGTGAACCAAGAGACCCAGTACTTC
CDR3aa: CASSKEARVNQETQYF

abundance: once
j_gene: TRBJ2-2
v_gene: TRBV3-1/TRBV3-2
d_gene: TRBD2
CDR3nt: TGTGCCAGCAGCCAAACGTGGCTAGCGGGAACCGGGGAGCTGTTTTTT
CDR3aa: CASSQTWLAGTGELFF

abundance: .
j_gene: TRBJ1-4
v_gene: TRBV28
d_gene: TRBD1
CDR3nt: TGTGCCAGCAGGTTGTCTCCCGGGACAGGGTTTGAAAAACTGTTTTTT
CDR3aa: CASRLSPGTGFEKLFF

abundance: .
j_gene: TRBJ2-1
v_gene: TRBV3-1/TRBV3-2
d_gene: TRBD2
CDR3nt: TGTGCCAGCAGCTTCCGGACTAGCGGAGCCAACAATGAGCAGTTCTTC
CDR3aa: CASSFRTSGANNEQFF

abundance: few
j_gene: TRBJ2-2
v_gene: TRBV7-9
d_gene: TRBD2
CDR3nt: TGTGCCAGCAGCTTAGTCGGCCGACTAGCCTCGAACACCGGGGAGCTGTTTTTT
CDR3aa: CASSLVGRLASNTGELFF

abundance: once
j_gene: TRBJ2-7
v_gene: TRBV7-9
d_gene: .
CDR3nt: TGTGCCAGCAGCTCGGAACGGACAGTGTTTTACGAGCAGTACTTC
CDR3aa: CASSSERTVFYEQYF

abundance: .
j_gene: TRBJ2-7
v_gene: TRBV30
d_gene: TRBD2
CDR3nt: TGTGCCTTAAGCGGGGGAAGCTCCTACGAGCAGTACTTC
CDR3aa: CALSGGSSYEQYF

abundance: .
j_gene: TRBJ2-5
v_gene: TRBV28
d_gene: .
CDR3nt: TGTGCCAGCAGTTTCGTAGTCCGGGAGACCCAGTACTTC
CDR3aa: CASSFVVRETQYF